This T cell receptor gamma chain was found in a study of Vδ1+ human thymocytes. Extracted RNA was reverse transcribed into cDNA. CDR3 amplicons came from multiplex PCR with pooled V-gene forward and constant-region reverse primers. TCRdb used CATT to re-call clones from the multiplex PCR reads. The top ten hold 1.9% of the sample, which has about 22,000 gamma-chain clones, roughly 15% seen once. J lost 12 bases, V lost 0 bases, and 14 bases had no gene match. The length of the CDR3 is 14 residues. Germline CDR1 is VINAFY and CDR2 is YDVSNSKD. The sorted cells were CD3+ Vdelta1+ Vdelta2- thymocytes from alphabeta-depleted thymus. Purity of the sorted Vdelta1+ thymocytes ranged from roughly 96% to 99.6%. About this clone itself: Antigen unknown.

Study results and limitations: Unlike peripheral blood Vdelta1+ controls, thymic delta-chain sequences included about 20% Vdelta2 and few Vdelta3. Bulk data may be misread because of unexpected Vdelta2 sequences. Highly polyclonal TRG and TRD repertoires with Gaussian CDR3 length distributions appeared in thymus.

The rearrangement links TRGV5 to TRGJ1 or TRGJ2. What was sequenced was Vdelta1+ gamma-delta thymocytes from the thymus. Stated subset: FACS-sorted CD3+ TCRalphabeta- TCRVdelta1+ TCRVdelta2- thymocytes. This clonotype originated in a child younger than two who had congenital heart surgery. CDR3 region: CATWDRLLGYGKLF. CDR3 DNA sequence: TGTGCCACCTGGGACAGGCTTCTGGGGTACGGGAAACTCTTT.